These 23 T cell receptor beta chains were sequenced from one sample in a study of T-cell reconstitution after alpha-beta-depleted transplantation in children. A library of TCRbeta sequences, prepared with unique molecular identifiers, was generated. TCRdb reprocessed the PCR reads with MiXCR, giving one entry per CDR3 protein. Among hundreds of thousands of distinct CDR3 sequences listed, around 10% were seen once. This specimen consisted of PBMCs, obtained before TCRalphabeta/CD19-depleted stem cell transplant. Receptors were obtained from a boy under two years old with acute myeloid leukemia, due to receive a stem cell transplant.

This clonotype showed up just a few times. The chain uses TRBV5-1 and TRBJ2-3, with 16 positions matching TRBD2. Germline assignment: CDR1 SGHRS and CDR2 YFSETQ. J gave up 4 bases and V 4 bases, and 9 bases lay outside the gene matches. This CDR3 region has 18 residues. CDR3 region: CASSQPGLAGGPPDTQYF. In DNA, the CDR3 is TGCGCCAGCAGCCAGCCGGGACTAGCGGGGGGGCCTCCAGATACGCAGTATTTT.

In this sample, this clonotype turned up many times. V and J are TRBV24-1 and TRBJ2-2; D unclear. Per the germline V gene, CDR1 is KGHDR and CDR2 is SFDVKD. V was clipped by 3 bases and J by 9 bases, with 7 bases between them. The length of the CDR3 is 12 residues. The CDR3 here is CATSDLYRELFF. CDR3 coding DNA: TGTGCCACCAGTGATCTTTACCGGGAGCTGTTTTTT.

Ten or more counts support this clonotype. The rearrangement links TRBV3-1 to TRBJ2-1; no clear D. The V gene lost 1 base and the J gene lost 4 bases, with 2 bases spanning the gap. This CDR3 has 12 amino acids. Germline V CDR1 and CDR2: LGHDT, YNNKEL (reference sequence). The CDR3 DNA is TGTGCCAGCAGCCAAGCTTACAATGAGCAGTTCTTC. Its translation: CASSQAYNEQFF.

This clonotype was observed many times. J is TRBJ2-1 and V is TRBV25-1; perhaps TRBD1 as D (6 bases). The CDR3 runs 14 residues. Trimming removed 3 bases at V and 8 bases at J, with 14 bases between. CDR1 is MGHDK and CDR2 is SYGVNS in the germline V gene. The CDR3: CASSEGQGYDEQFF. In nucleotides, the CDR3 is TGTGCCAGCAGTGAGGGTCAGGGGTACGATGAGCAGTTCTTC.

This clonotype was seen ten or more times. Lacking the conserved final phenylalanine or tryptophan, this CDR3 likely reflects a read error. Because the CDR3's place on the DNA is in doubt, the DNA is left out and the CDR3 is given as listed by TCRdb. The gene calls are TRBV9 and TRBJ2-3; the listed D gene, TRBD2, was not tested against the DNA. Germline loops: CDR1 SGDLS, CDR2 YYNGEE. The CDR3 is 12 amino acids long, termini counted. CDR3 loop: CASTSTNLVEGD.

This clonotype occurred many times. The chain has TRBV29-1 and TRBJ2-2; 8 bases agree with TRBD1. CDR3 size: 15 residues. Germline V gene lookup returns CDR1 SQVTM and CDR2 ANQGSEA. Trimming cost V 4 bases and J 5 bases; bases outside gene matches: 9. CDR3 sequence reads: CSVVPHDRGTGELFF. The CDR3 nucleotides are TGCAGCGTTGTCCCACATGACAGGGGAACCGGGGAGCTGTTTTTT.

The CDR3 DNA follows: TGCAGTGCTAGTTTCCCCACGACTAGCGGGCTATACAATGAGCAGTTCTTC. This gives the protein CSASFPTTSGLYNEQFF. The genes are TRBV20-1 and TRBJ2-1; 10 positions agree with TRBD2. Per the germline V gene, CDR1 is DFQATT and CDR2 is SNEGSKA (reference sequence). V lost 3 bases, J lost 4 bases, and 12 bases stayed unmatched. The CDR3 totals 17 residues.

This clonotype has a handful of counts. The V and J genes are TRBV24-1 and TRBJ1-5; maybe TRBD1 (5 bases). Germline lookup yields CDR1 KGHDR and CDR2 SFDVKD. The CDR3 covers 12 residues. Trimming cost V 5 bases and J 4 bases, with 5 bases left between them. The DNA of the CDR3 is TGTGCCACCAGTGGGGGGAATCAGCCCCAGCATTTT. Translating it yields CATSGGNQPQHF.

This clonotype was recorded at least ten times. The rearrangement uses TRBV7-6 and TRBJ1-2; perhaps TRBD1 as D (6 bases). V was trimmed by 5 bases and J by 7 bases, leaving 11 bases between them. The CDR3 length is 12 residues. Germline V CDR1 and CDR2: SGHVS, FNYEAQ. The CDR3 nucleotides read TGTGCCAGCAGCACAGGACAGTTTGGCTACACCTTC. Encoded protein: CASSTGQFGYTF.

This clonotype was found many times. This rearrangement joins TRBV5-5 to TRBJ2-7; 7 bases are a match to TRBD2. Germline lookup yields CDR1 SGHKS and CDR2 YYEKEE (reference sequence). V was clipped by 2 bases and J by 0 bases; unmatched bases: 2. This CDR3 contains 14 residues. The DNA for the CDR3 is TGTGCCAGCAGCTTAACTAGCGCCTCCTACGAGCAGTACTTC. Its protein is CASSLTSASYEQYF.

This clonotype was seen many times. The chain joins TRBV5-1 to TRBJ1-6; no clear D. Germline-derived CDR1 and CDR2 are SGHRS and YFSETQ. Deletions cut 2 bases from V and 8 bases from J, with 8 bases between. The CDR3 has 13 amino acids. The CDR3 is CASSFTADSPLHF. The DNA of the CDR3 is TGCGCCAGCAGCTTTACAGCCGATTCACCCCTCCACTTT.

In its sample, this clonotype was seen many times. The chain uses TRBV28 and TRBJ1-2, with 7 positions matching TRBD1. The V gene's germline CDR1 is MDHEN and CDR2 SYDVKM. The V gene end was trimmed by 7 bases and the J gene end by 0 bases; junction bases not matched to a gene: 5. The CDR3 runs 14 residues. The chain's CDR3 is CASIPQGANYGYTF. Here the CDR3 DNA reads TGTGCCAGCATTCCGCAGGGGGCTAACTATGGCTACACCTTC.

The rearrangement uses TRBV30 and TRBJ2-7, with D perhaps TRBD1 (5 bases). This CDR3 comprises 15 residues. Germline V gives CDR1 GTSNPN, CDR2 SVGIG (reference sequence). Trimming took 0 bases from V and 4 from J, leaving 16 bases between them. CDR3 region: CAWSVRTRRQYEQYF. CDR3 DNA: TGTGCCTGGAGTGTGCGGACAAGGCGTCAATACGAGCAGTACTTC.

As concerns this clonotype: A read error is possible here, since a much larger clone lies one base away. V usage is TRBV20-1 and J usage is TRBJ1-1; TRBD1 might be the D (6 bases). CDR3 size: 15 residues. Germline CDR1 reads DFQATT; CDR2 reads SNEGSKA (reference sequence). DNA for the CDR3: TGCTGTGCTAGAGCCTTGGACAGAAGCCGCACTGAAGCTTTCTTT. Amino acid sequence: CCARALDRSRTEAFF.

This clonotype was recorded at least ten times. The chain uses TRBV12-3 or TRBV12-4 and TRBJ2-5, with a possible D match to TRBD2 (5 bases). This CDR3 region has 15 residues. V lost 7 bases, J lost 4 bases, and 19 bases lay in between. The CDR3 coding sequence is TGTGCCAGCAAGTTCGGGTACGAGGGAGTAGAGACCCAGTACTTC. Translating gives CASKFGYEGVETQYF.

This clonotype was picked up many times. The rearrangement links TRBV5-1 to TRBJ2-2; 7 bases are a match to TRBD1. The CDR3 extends over 16 amino acids. V lost 7 bases to trimming and J lost 0 bases; unmatched junction nucleotides: 9. Germline-derived CDR1 and CDR2 are SGHRS and YFSETQ. The CDR3 coding sequence is TGCGCCAGCCGGAACCGACAGGGCACGAACACCGGGGAGCTGTTTTTT. This codes for CASRNRQGTNTGELFF.

In its sample, this clonotype was seen many times. This chain uses TRBV25-1 with TRBJ2-5, with a weak D call TRBD1 (6 bases). Germline V gene lookup returns CDR1 MGHDK and CDR2 SYGVNS. V was clipped by 3 bases and J by 3 bases, with 14 bases between them. CDR3 size: 15 residues. The CDR3 spells CASSDSGTLKETQYF. In DNA form, the CDR3 reads TGTGCCAGCAGTGATTCCGGGACACTTAAAGAGACCCAGTACTTC.

The chain is built from TRBV7-2 and TRBJ2-7; TRBD1 agrees at 9 bases. The CDR3 is 15 amino acids. J lost 3 bases, V lost 5 bases, and 8 bases had no gene match. Germline CDR1 and CDR2: SGHTA and FQGNSA. Written as DNA, the CDR3 is TGTGCCAGCAGCACCCACCTGACAGGGGGCTACGAGCAGTACTTC. Residues: CASSTHLTGGYEQYF. Based on the CDR3 plus reference TRBV7-2 and TRBJ2-7, the full variable domain is GAGVSQSPSNKVTEKGKDVELRCDPISGHTALYWYRQSLGQGLEFLIYFQGNSAPDKSGLPSDRFSAERTGGSVSTLTIQRTQQEDSAVYLCASSTHLTGGYEQYFGPGTRLTVT.

The sample holds many counts of this clonotype. The chain combines TRBV7-9 with TRBJ1-3; D is uncertain. The CDR3 spans 13 residues. In germline, CDR1 is SEHNR, CDR2 FQNEAQ (reference sequence). V gave up 3 bases and J gave up 4 bases, with 7 bases separating them. DNA for the CDR3: TGTGCCAGCAGCTTCCCCGGAGGAAACACCATATATTTT. The encoded protein is CASSFPGGNTIYF.

This clonotype was observed many times. CDR3 nucleotide sequence: TGTGCCACGGCCCGCACCGGGGAGCTGTTTTTT. The encoded protein is CATARTGELFF. This rearrangement joins TRBV6-5 to TRBJ2-2, with D hard to call. CDR3 length equals 11 residues. Trimming took off 10 bases at V and 4 bases at J, with 7 bases between the two ends. CDR1 MNHEY and CDR2 SVGAGI come from the germline V gene.

This clonotype has ten or more counts. The chain links TRBV3-1 to TRBJ2-7; D is possibly TRBD1 (6 bases). CDR1 and CDR2 (germline): LGHDT, YNNKEL (reference sequence). This CDR3 is built from 15 residues. The V end was cut by 0 bases, the J end by 6 bases, with 15 bases between. The CDR3 here is CASSQDGGQTLEQYF. For the CDR3, the DNA is TGTGCCAGCAGCCAAGATGGGGGACAAACCCTCGAGCAGTACTTC.

This clonotype was observed at least ten times. The chain is built from TRBV15 and TRBJ1-2, with 10 bases that match TRBD1. V lost 5 bases and J lost 4; bases outside the gene matches: 4. CDR1 and CDR2 (germline): LNHNV, YYDKDF (reference sequence). This CDR3 comprises 14 residues. The CDR3 protein is CATSPRTGGYGYTF. In nucleotides, the CDR3 is TGTGCCACCAGCCCGAGGACAGGGGGCTATGGCTACACCTTC.

J is TRBJ2-3 and V is TRBV9; D call uncertain. The CDR3 loop spans 9 amino acids. The V end was cut by 7 bases, the J end by 6 bases, with 3 bases between. Germline-derived CDR1 and CDR2 are SGDLS and YYNGEE. DNA for the CDR3: TGTGCCAGCGGGGATACGCAGTATTTT. Residues: CASGDTQYF.